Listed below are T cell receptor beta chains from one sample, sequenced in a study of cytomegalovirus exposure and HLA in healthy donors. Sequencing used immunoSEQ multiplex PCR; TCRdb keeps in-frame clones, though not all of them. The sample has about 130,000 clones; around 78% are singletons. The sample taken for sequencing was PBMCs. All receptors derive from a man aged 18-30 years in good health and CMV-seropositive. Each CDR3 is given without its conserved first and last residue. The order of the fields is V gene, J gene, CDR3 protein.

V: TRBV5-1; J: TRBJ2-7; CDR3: ASSLDPGRSYEQY
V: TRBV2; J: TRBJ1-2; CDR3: ASKRGENYGYT
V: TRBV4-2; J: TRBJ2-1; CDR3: ASSPLAGANNEQF
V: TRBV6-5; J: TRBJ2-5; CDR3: ASSYHAGLETQY
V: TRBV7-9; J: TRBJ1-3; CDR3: ASSLAGGGNTIY
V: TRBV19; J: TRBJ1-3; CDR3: ASRQGFSGNTIY
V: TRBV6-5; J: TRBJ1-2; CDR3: ASSYSFRSNYGYT
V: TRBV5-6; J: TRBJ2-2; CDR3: ASSSQIGELF
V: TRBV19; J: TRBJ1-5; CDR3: ASSIEADQPQH
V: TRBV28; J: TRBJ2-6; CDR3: ATFSGVASGANVLT